This T cell receptor (beta chain) was identified in a study of blood T cell repertoires in COVID-19. Sequencing was performed with immunoSEQ multiplex PCR; in TCRdb, only in-frame clones are kept and a portion is missing. The sample has around 290,000 clones, 80% to 90% seen once; the top ten hold approximately 4.2%. V was clipped by 5 bases and J by 5 bases; unmatched bases: 9. The CDR3 contains 15 residues. Germline lookup yields CDR1 SEHNR and CDR2 FQNEAQ (reference sequence). This chain connects TRBV7-9 to TRBJ2-1; 7 bases map to TRBD2. The receptor was derived from a man between 35 and 55 years old with acute or convalescent COVID-19. Sequencing used peripheral blood. The CDR3 spells CASSRGRGWNNEQFF. CDR3 sequence (DNA): TGTGCCAGCAGCCGTGGGAGGGGCTGGAACAATGAGCAGTTCTTC.